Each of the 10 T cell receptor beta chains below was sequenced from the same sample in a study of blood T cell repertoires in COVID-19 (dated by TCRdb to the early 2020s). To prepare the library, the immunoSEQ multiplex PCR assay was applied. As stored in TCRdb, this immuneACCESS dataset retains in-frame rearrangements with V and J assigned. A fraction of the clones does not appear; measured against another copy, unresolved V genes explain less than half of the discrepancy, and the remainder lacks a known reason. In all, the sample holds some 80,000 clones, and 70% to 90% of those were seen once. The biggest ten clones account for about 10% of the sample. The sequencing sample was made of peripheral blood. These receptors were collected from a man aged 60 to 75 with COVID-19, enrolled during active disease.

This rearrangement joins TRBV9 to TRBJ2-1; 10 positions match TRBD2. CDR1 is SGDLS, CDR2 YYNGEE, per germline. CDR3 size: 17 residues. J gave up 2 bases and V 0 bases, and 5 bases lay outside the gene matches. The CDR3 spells CASSVGPSGSAYNEQFF. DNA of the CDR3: TGTGCCAGCAGCGTAGGGCCTAGCGGGAGTGCCTACAATGAGCAGTTCTTC.

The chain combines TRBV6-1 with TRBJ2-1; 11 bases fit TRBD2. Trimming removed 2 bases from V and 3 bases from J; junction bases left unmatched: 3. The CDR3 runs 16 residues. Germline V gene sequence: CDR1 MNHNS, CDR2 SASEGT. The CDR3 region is CASSELAGGYYNEQFF. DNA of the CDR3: TGTGCCAGCAGTGAATTAGCGGGAGGGTACTACAATGAGCAGTTCTTC.

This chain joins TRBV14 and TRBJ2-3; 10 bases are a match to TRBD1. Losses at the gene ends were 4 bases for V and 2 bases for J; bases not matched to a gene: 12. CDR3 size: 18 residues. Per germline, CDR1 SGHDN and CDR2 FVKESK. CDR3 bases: TGTGCCAGCAGCCGCGCGGGACAGGGGATTTACATCACAGATACGCAGTATTTT. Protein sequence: CASSRAGQGIYITDTQYF.

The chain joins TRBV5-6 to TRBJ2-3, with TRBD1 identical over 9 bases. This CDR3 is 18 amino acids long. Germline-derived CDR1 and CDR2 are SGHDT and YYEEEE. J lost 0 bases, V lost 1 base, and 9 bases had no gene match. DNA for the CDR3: TGTGCCAGCAGCTTGTTCCCGGGACAGGGTTTGAGCACAGATACGCAGTATTTT. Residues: CASSLFPGQGLSTDTQYF.

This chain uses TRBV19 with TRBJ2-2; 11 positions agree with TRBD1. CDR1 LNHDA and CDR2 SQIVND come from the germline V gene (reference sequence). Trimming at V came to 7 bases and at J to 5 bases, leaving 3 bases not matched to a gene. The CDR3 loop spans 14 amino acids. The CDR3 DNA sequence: TGTGCCAGTACGGGGACAGGGGGGACCGGGGAGCTGTTTTTT. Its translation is CASTGTGGTGELFF. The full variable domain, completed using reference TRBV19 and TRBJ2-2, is DGGITQSPKYLFRKEGQNVTLSCEQNLNHDAMYWYRQDPGQGLRLIYYSQIVNDFQKGDIAEGYSVSREKKESFPLTVTSAQKNPTAFYLCASTGTGGTGELFFGEGSRLTVL.

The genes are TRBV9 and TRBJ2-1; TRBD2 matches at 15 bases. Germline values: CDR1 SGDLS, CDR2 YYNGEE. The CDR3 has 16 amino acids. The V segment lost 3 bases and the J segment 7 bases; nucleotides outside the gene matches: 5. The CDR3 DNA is TGTGCCAGCAGCGCCCGGACTAGCGGGGGGGGTAATGAGCAGTTCTTC. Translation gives CASSARTSGGGNEQFF. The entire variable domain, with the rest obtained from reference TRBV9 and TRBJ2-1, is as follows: DSGVTQTPKHLITATGQRVTLRCSPRSGDLSVYWYQQSLDQGLQFLIQYYNGEERAKGNILERFSAQQFPDLHSELNLSSLELGDSALYFCASSARTSGGGNEQFFGPGTRLTVL.

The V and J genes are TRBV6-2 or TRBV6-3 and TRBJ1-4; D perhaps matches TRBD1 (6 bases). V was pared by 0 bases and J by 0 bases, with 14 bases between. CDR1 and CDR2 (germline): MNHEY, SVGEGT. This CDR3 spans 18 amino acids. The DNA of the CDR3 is TGTGCCAGCAGTTACTCCACAACAGGACAGCCAACTAATGAAAAACTGTTTTTT. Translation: CASSYSTTGQPTNEKLFF.

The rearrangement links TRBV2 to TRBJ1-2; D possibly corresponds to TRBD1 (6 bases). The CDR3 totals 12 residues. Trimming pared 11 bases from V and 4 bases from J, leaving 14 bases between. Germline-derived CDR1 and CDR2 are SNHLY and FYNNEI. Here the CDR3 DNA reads TGTGCCTACCCAGGGGAGGGCTATGGCTACACCTTC. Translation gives CAYPGEGYGYTF.

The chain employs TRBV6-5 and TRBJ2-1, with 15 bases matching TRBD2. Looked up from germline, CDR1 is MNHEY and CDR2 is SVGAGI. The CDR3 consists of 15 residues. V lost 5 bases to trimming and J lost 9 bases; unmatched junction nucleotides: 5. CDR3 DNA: TGTGCCAGCAGTAGGACTAGCGGGAGGGCCAGTGAGCAGTTCTTC. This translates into CASSRTSGRASEQFF.

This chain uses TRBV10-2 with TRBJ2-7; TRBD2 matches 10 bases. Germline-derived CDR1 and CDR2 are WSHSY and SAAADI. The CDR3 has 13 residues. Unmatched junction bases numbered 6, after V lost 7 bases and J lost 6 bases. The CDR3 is CASTLAGASEQYF. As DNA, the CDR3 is TGCGCCAGCACGCTAGCGGGAGCTTCCGAGCAGTACTTC.